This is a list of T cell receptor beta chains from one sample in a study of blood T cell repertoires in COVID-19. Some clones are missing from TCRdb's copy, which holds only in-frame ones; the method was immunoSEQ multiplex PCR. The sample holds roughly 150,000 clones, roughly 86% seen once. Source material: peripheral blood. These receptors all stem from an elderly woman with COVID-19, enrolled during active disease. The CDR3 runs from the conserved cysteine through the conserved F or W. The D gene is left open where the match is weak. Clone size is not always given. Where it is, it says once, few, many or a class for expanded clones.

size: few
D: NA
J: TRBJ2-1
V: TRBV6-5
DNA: TGTGCCATCTCCCGGACAGACTCCTACAATGAGCAGTTCTTC
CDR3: CAISRTDSYNEQFF

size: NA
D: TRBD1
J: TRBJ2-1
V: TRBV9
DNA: TGTGCCAGCAGCGTAGGAGGGGGCTGGAATGAGCAGTTCTTC
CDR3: CASSVGGGWNEQFF

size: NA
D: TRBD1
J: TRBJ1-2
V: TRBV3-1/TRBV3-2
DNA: TGTGCCAGCAGCCAAGAGCCTACAGGGGCCAGGTTC
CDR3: CASSQEPTGARF

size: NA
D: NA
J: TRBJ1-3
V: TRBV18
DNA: TGTGCCAGCTCACCACTTGCTAGAAAGTCTGGAAACACCATATATTTT
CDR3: CASSPLARKSGNTIYF

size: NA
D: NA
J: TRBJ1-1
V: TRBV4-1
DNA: TGCGCCAGCAGCCAACCCTCGGGGTACACTGAAGCTTTCTTT
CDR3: CASSQPSGYTEAFF

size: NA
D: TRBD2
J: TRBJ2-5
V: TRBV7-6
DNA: TGTGCCAGCAGCCCCGGGGGGAACAGGGAGACCCAGTACTTC
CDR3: CASSPGGNRETQYF

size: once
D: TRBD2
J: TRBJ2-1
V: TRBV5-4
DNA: TGTGCCAGCAGCAACTCCGGGGGGTTGGATGAGCAGTTCTTC
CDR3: CASSNSGGLDEQFF

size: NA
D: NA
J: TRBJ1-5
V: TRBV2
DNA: TGTGCCAGCAGTGAAATTCTGGGGGGTCAGCCCCAGCATTTT
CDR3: CASSEILGGQPQHF

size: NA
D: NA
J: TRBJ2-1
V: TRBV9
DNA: TGTGCCAGCAGCGTAGCCCGTAGCTCCTACAATGAGCAGTTCTTC
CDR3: CASSVARSSYNEQFF

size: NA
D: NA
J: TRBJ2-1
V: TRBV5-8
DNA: TGTGCCAGCAGCTTGTCGGCGGGGACCCTCTCCTACAATGAGCAGTTCTTC
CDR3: CASSLSAGTLSYNEQFF

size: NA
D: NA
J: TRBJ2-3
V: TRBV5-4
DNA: TGTGCCAGCAGCTTAAACAGACCCAGTGCAGATACGCAGTATTTT
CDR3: CASSLNRPSADTQYF

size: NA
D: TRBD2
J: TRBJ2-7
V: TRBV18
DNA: TGTGCCAGCTCACAAGGGACTAGCGTATACTACGAGCAGTACTTC
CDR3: CASSQGTSVYYEQYF

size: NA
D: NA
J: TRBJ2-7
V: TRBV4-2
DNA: TGTGCCAGCAGCCAATTAGGGGTTCCATACGAGCAGTACTTC
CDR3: CASSQLGVPYEQYF

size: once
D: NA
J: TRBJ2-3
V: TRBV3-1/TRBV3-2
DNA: TGTGCCAGCAGCCACCGAGCGGGTAGCACAGATACGCAGTATTTT
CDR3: CASSHRAGSTDTQYF

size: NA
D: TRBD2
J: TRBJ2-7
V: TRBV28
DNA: TGTGCCAGCAGTTCCCCAGGTGGGATCGGGAGGGGTCCCTACGAGCAGTACTTC
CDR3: CASSSPGGIGRGPYEQYF

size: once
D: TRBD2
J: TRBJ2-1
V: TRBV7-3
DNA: TGTGCCAGCAGCTTGGGGACTAGCGGGGGGTACAATGAGCAGTTCTTC
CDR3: CASSLGTSGGYNEQFF

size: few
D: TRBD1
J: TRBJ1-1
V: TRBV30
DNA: TGTGCCTGGAGGAAGACCGGGACAGGGGACACTGAAGCTTTCTTT
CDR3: CAWRKTGTGDTEAFF

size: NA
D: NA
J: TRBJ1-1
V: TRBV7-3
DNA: TGTGCCAGCAGCTATCAGGTGAACACTGAAGCTTTCTTT
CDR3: CASSYQVNTEAFF

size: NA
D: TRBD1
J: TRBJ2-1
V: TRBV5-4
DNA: TGTGCCAGCAGCAAGGACAGGGGGACCTACAATGAGCAGTTCTTC
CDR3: CASSKDRGTYNEQFF

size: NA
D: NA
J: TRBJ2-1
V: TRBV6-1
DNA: TGTGCCAGCAGTGAACAAGCGGGCCTATACAATGAGCAGTTCTTC
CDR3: CASSEQAGLYNEQFF

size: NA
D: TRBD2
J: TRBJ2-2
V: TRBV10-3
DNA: TGTGCCATCACTCCCGGGACTAGCGGGAGGGCGACCGGGGAGCTGTTTTTT
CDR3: CAITPGTSGRATGELFF

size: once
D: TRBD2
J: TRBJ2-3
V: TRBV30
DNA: TGTGCCTGGAAGTCCGGACTAGCGGGCACAGATACGCAGTATTTT
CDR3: CAWKSGLAGTDTQYF

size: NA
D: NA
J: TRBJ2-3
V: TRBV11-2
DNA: TGTGCCAGCAGCCCCCACATATTACCGGATACGCAGTATTTT
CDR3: CASSPHILPDTQYF

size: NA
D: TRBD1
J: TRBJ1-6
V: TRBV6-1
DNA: TGTGCCAGCAGTGAATACAGGGGTGGACGATCACCCCTCCACTTT
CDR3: CASSEYRGGRSPLHF

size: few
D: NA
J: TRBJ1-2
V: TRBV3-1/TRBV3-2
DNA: TGTGCCAGCAGCCAATCTCGGGACGTTCCGGGGGATTACGAGACCTTC
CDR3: CASSQSRDVPGDYETF

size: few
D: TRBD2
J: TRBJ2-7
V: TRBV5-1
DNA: TGCGCCAGCAGCACGACTAGCGGGAGTTCCGAGCAGTACTTC
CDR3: CASSTTSGSSEQYF

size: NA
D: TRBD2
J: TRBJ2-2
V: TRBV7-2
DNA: TGTGCCAGCAGCTTTCCGGCTAGCGGGGGCGCGAACACCGGGGAGCTGTTTTTT
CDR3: CASSFPASGGANTGELFF

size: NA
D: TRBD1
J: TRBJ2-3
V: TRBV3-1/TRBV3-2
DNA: TGTGCCAGCAGCCCACAGGGGGCAGATACGCAGTATTTT
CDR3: CASSPQGADTQYF

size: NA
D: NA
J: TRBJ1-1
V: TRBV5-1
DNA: TGCGCCAGCAGCTTGGGAACAGGGAGAGCTTTCTTT
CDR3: CASSLGTGRAFF

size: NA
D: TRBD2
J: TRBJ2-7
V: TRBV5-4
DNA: TGTGCCAGCAGCTCCCCTAGCGGGGGTTCCTACGAGCAGTACTTC
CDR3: CASSSPSGGSYEQYF

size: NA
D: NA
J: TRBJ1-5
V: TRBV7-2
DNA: TGTGCCAGCAGCCTAGGGGGGGATCAGCCCCAGCATTTT
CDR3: CASSLGGDQPQHF

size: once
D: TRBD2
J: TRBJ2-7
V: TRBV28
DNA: TGTGCCACATTCCCTAGCGGGGCAGCCTACGAGCAGTACTTC
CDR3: CATFPSGAAYEQYF

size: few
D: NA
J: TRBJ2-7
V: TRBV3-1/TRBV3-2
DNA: TGTGCCAGCAGCCAAGGTCCGGGGGAGCAGTACTTC
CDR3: CASSQGPGEQYF

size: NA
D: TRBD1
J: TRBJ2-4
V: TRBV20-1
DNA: TGCAGTGCTAGTCAGGGGGCTGGAGACAAAAACATTCAGTACTTC
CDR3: CSASQGAGDKNIQYF

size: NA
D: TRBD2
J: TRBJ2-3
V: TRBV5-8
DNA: TGTGCCAGCAGCTTAGCGGGGAGGAGCACAGATACGCAGTATTTT
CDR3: CASSLAGRSTDTQYF

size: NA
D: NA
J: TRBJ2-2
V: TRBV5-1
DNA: TGCGCCAGCAGCCTAGGCCAGAGGCTCGGCACCGGGGAGCTGTTTTTT
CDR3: CASSLGQRLGTGELFF

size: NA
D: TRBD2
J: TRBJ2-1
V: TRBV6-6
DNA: TGTGCCAGCAGTTACGTGGCTAGCGGGAGGGGGGATGAGCAGTTCTTC
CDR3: CASSYVASGRGDEQFF

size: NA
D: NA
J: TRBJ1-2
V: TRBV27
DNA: TGTGCCAGCAGTCCGCGGAGATTTAACTATGGCTACACCTTC
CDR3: CASSPRRFNYGYTF

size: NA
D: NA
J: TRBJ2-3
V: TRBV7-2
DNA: TGTGCCAGCAGCTTCGGCAGGGGAAGCACAGATACGCAGTATTTT
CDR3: CASSFGRGSTDTQYF

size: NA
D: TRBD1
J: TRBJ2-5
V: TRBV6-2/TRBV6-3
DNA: TGTGCCAGCAGTAGAGCAGGGGGAAGTGAGACCCAGTACTTC
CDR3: CASSRAGGSETQYF

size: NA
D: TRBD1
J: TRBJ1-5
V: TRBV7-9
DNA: TGTGCCAGCAGCTTGACAGGGGGGGATAGCAATCAGCCCCAGCATTTT
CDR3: CASSLTGGDSNQPQHF

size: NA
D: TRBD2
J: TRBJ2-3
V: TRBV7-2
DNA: TGTGCCAGCAGCTTAGAGGGAGCGGGGTGGGGCACAGATACGCAGTATTTT
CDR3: CASSLEGAGWGTDTQYF

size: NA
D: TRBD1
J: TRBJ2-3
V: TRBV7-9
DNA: TGTGCCAGCAGCTCGCTCCTGGGACAGGGAGGAACAGATACGCAGTATTTT
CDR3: CASSSLLGQGGTDTQYF

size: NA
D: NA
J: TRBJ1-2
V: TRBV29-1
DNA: TGCAGCGCTAGGGGTGGGGGGACCTATGGCTACACCTTC
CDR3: CSARGGGTYGYTF

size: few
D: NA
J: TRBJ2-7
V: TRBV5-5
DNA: TGTGCCAGCAGCGGGACTTATGACTCCTACGAGCAGTACTTC
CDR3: CASSGTYDSYEQYF

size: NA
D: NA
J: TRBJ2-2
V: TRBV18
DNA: TGTGCCAGCTCACCAACGTTCAGGACCGGGGAGCTGTTTTTT
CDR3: CASSPTFRTGELFF

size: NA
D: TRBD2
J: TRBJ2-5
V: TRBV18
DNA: TGTGCCAGCTCACCACCGGCTAGCGGGAGAGAGACCCAGTACTTC
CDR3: CASSPPASGRETQYF

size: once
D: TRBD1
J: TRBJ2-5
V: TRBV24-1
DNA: TGTGCCACCAGTGATGAGACAGGGGTAGAGACCCAGTACTTC
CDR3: CATSDETGVETQYF

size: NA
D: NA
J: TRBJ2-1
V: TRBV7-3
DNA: TGTGCCAGCAGCTTAAGGGGAGGAACAGCGAACGGGAATGAGCAGTTCTTC
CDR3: CASSLRGGTANGNEQFF

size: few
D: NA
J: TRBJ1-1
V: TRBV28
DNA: TGTGCCAGCAGCCCCGCCCCGCTTTCGGTCACTGAAGCTTTCTTT
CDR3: CASSPAPLSVTEAFF

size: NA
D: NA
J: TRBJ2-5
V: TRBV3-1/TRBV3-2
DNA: TGTGCCAGCAGCCAAGGGGCCCCATCACAGTACTTC
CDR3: CASSQGAPSQYF

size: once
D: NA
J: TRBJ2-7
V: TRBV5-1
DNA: TGCGCCAGCGGAATCTTCGACAGCCACGAGCAGTACTTC
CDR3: CASGIFDSHEQYF

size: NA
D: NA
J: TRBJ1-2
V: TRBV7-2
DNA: TGTGCCAGCAGCCTCAACAGAGTCTACACCTTC
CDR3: CASSLNRVYTF

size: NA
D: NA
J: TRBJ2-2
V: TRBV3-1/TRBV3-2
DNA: TGTGCCAGCAGCCAAGAGTTGGCCATCGACAGTAACTCTCTAAACTGGGACACCGGGGAGCTGTTTTTT
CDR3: CASSQELAIDSNSLNWDTGELFF

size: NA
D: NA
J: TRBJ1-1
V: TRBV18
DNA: TGTGCCAGCTCACTGTACAGGGACACTGAAGCTTTCTTT
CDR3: CASSLYRDTEAFF

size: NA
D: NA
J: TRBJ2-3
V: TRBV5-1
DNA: TGCGCCAGCAGCCTGGCCCTAGCAACAGATACGCAGTATTTT
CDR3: CASSLALATDTQYF

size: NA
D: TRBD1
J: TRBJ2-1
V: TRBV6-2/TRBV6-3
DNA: TGTGCCAGCAGCACCGGGACAGGGCATAGCAATGAGCAGTTCTTC
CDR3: CASSTGTGHSNEQFF

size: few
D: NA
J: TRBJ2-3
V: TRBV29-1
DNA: TGCAGCGTCGCTGGTCCGGGTGATACGCAGTATTTT
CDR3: CSVAGPGDTQYF

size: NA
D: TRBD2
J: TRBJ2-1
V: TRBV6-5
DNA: TGTGCCAGCAGTTACTCGCCTAGCGGGGGGGCGAATGAGCAGTTCTTC
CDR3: CASSYSPSGGANEQFF

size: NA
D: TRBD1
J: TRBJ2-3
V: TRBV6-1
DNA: TGTGCCAGCAGTGGGCTGGGACAGGGAAGGGGTAACACAGATACGCAGTATTTT
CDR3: CASSGLGQGRGNTDTQYF